The 8 T cell receptor beta chains presented below share a single source sample, sequenced in a study of blood T cell repertoires in COVID-19. Profiling relied on immunoSEQ multiplex PCR, and the TCRdb table lists in-frame clones only, not all of them. The data contain about 460,000 clones, about 85% of them singletons. The sequenced sample consisted of PBMCs or T cells enriched from blood (not recorded which). Receptors were obtained from a woman aged 55-70 years who had recovered from COVID-19.

The V and J genes are TRBV2 and TRBJ2-5, with TRBD2 matching 11 bases. This CDR3 is 14 amino acids long. Losses at the gene ends were 6 bases for V and 4 bases for J; bases not matched to a gene: 4. Germline CDR1 is SNHLY and CDR2 is FYNNEI. CDR3 sequence: CASRATSGGETQYF. The CDR3 bases are TGTGCCAGCAGGGCTACTAGCGGGGGAGAGACCCAGTACTTC.

The genes are TRBV9 and TRBJ2-1; a weak D match, TRBD1 (5 bases). Germline V CDR1 and CDR2: SGDLS, YYNGEE. V lost 3 bases and J 0 bases, leaving 13 bases between the germline ends. This CDR3 is built from 16 residues. The CDR3 sequence is CASSENGQGSYNEQFF. The DNA of the CDR3 is TGTGCCAGCAGCGAAAACGGGCAGGGCTCCTACAATGAGCAGTTCTTC. Looking up the rest from reference TRBV9 and TRBJ2-1 gives the full variable domain: DSGVTQTPKHLITATGQRVTLRCSPRSGDLSVYWYQQSLDQGLQFLIQYYNGEERAKGNILERFSAQQFPDLHSELNLSSLELGDSALYFCASSENGQGSYNEQFFGPGTRLTVL.

This clone came up once. The chain combines TRBV5-1 with TRBJ1-1; tentative D call: TRBD1 (5 bases). V was shortened by 2 bases and J by 3 bases, with 11 bases between the two germline ends. Germline lookup yields CDR1 SGHRS and CDR2 YFSETQ. The CDR3 loop spans 14 amino acids. CDR3 region: CASSLQEGYTEAFF. The CDR3 bases are TGCGCCAGCAGCTTACAGGAGGGGTACACTGAAGCTTTCTTT.

CDR3 sequence reads: CASSPSPLLEAFF. Here the CDR3 DNA reads TGTGCCAGCTCACCGTCCCCTCTTCTCGAAGCTTTCTTT. The rearrangement joins TRBV18 to TRBJ1-1; D gene unclear. Germline assignment: CDR1 KGHSH and CDR2 LQKENI. Trimming pared 3 bases from V and 8 bases from J, leaving 13 bases between. The CDR3 loop spans 13 amino acids.

The V and J genes are TRBV6-4 and TRBJ1-2; TRBD1 agrees at 10 bases. Looked up from germline, CDR1 is MRHNA and CDR2 is SNTAGT. V lost 4 bases to trimming and J lost 4 bases; unmatched junction nucleotides: 0. The CDR3 consists of 13 residues. Here the CDR3 reads CASSGTGGYGYTF. The CDR3 nucleotides read TGTGCCAGCAGTGGGACAGGGGGCTATGGCTACACCTTC.

J is TRBJ1-2 and V is TRBV5-4; tentatively, D is TRBD1 (6 bases). Germline V gene data show CDR1 as SGHNT and CDR2 as YYREEE (reference sequence). The CDR3 length is 15 residues. V shed 6 bases and J shed 1 base, with 16 bases lying between them. The CDR3 protein is CASTPPGQLNYGYTF. In DNA, the CDR3 is TGTGCCAGCACCCCCCCTGGACAGCTTAACTATGGCTACACCTTC.

The table lists this clone with a few counts. The chain uses TRBV2 and TRBJ2-2, with 8 bases lining up with TRBD2. The CDR3 contains 15 residues. V lost 6 bases, J lost 4 bases, and 7 bases stayed unmatched. The germline V gene has CDR1 SNHLY and CDR2 FYNNEI. This chain's CDR3 is CASRGASGSTGELFF. The CDR3 DNA sequence: TGTGCCAGCAGGGGCGCAAGCGGGAGCACCGGGGAGCTGTTTTTT.

The chain combines TRBV14 with TRBJ2-5; unclear D gene. Germline V gives CDR1 SGHDN, CDR2 FVKESK. The CDR3 is 16 residues long. The V end was cut by 1 base, the J end by 1 base, with 13 bases between. CDR3 DNA sequence: TGTGCCAGCAGCCAAGTTTTCGCCAGGATCCAAGAGACCCAGTACTTC. This gives the protein CASSQVFARIQETQYF.